This TCR beta chain emerged from a study of blood T cells in healthy people across ages. Study as a whole: Template switching captured about one barcoded beta molecule per two T cells.

CDR1 MNHEY and CDR2 SVGAGI come from the germline V gene. V was shortened by 4 bases and J by 0 bases, with 17 bases between the two germline ends. The CDR3 is made up of 17 amino acids. Together with a sample-barcoded 5' primer, a J-beta primer mix was included in a second PCR lasting about 6 to 11 cycles. Unique molecular identifiers of 12 random nucleotides labeled each cDNA. MiXCR, run by TCRdb on the 5' RACE reads, gives a single entry per CDR3 protein. This sample has around 1,000,000 distinct CDR3 sequences; approximately 25% occur once, and the top ten carry 0.75%. This sample also appeared in a second study, on T cells of mothers and their children. From that report: The entire RNA extract went into cDNA synthesis at 1.5 ug per 15 ul.

The origin of this receptor is a girl aged 2-10 years in good health. Sequenced sample: blood. This sequence joins TRBV6-5 and TRBJ2-3; D is perhaps TRBD1 or TRBD2 (5 bases each). The CDR3 sequence: CASSSGPRSGSTDTQYF. CDR3 coding DNA: TGTGCCAGCAGTTCGGGACCTCGATCGGGGAGCACAGATACGCAGTATTTT.